The 15 T cell receptor beta chains listed next were all sequenced from one sample in a study of blood T cell repertoires in COVID-19. The table came from immunoSEQ multiplex PCR; TCRdb's copy has only in-frame clones and leaves some out. The sample contains just over 300,000 clones, 86% of which appear only once. Material: PBMCs or T cells enriched from blood (not recorded which). These receptors all stem from a man under 40 who had recovered from COVID-19.

In this sample, this clone turned up once. This rearrangement joins TRBV4-1 to TRBJ1-4; 7 nucleotides line up with TRBD1. With V trimmed by 3 bases and J by 5 bases, 6 bases remained unmatched. Per the germline V gene, CDR1 is MGHRA and CDR2 is YSYEKL. CDR3 length: 15 residues. Here the CDR3 reads CASSHPDRVNEKLFF. CDR3 DNA sequence: TGCGCCAGCAGCCATCCCGACAGGGTCAATGAAAAACTGTTTTTT.

V usage is TRBV18 and J usage is TRBJ1-2; D ambiguous. Germline CDR1 reads KGHSH; CDR2 reads LQKENI. V shed 8 bases and J shed 6 bases, with 25 bases lying between them. This CDR3 region has 16 residues. Here the CDR3 reads CASAKGSGYRADGYTF. The DNA for the CDR3 is TGTGCCAGCGCCAAAGGGTCGGGGTATCGGGCCGATGGCTACACCTTC.

The gene calls are TRBV5-5 and TRBJ2-7, with TRBD2 identical over 11 bases. Germline lookup yields CDR1 SGHKS and CDR2 YYEKEE (reference sequence). CDR3 length: 16 amino acids. Germline trimming cut 5 bases from V and 2 bases from J; bases unmatched to any gene: 9. This CDR3 is CASSLGLAGGAYEQYF. The CDR3 nucleotides are TGTGCCAGCAGTCTCGGACTAGCGGGCGGAGCCTACGAGCAGTACTTC.

This sequence joins TRBV9 and TRBJ2-1; D is perhaps TRBD2 (5 bases). CDR3 length: 14 residues. The germline V and J ends were trimmed by 4 bases and 10 bases, with 18 bases remaining between them. Germline assignment: CDR1 SGDLS and CDR2 YYNGEE. In DNA, the CDR3 is TGTGCCAGCAGCCCCTCCCCGCTCGAGCGGGAGCAGTTCTTC. It yields the protein CASSPSPLEREQFF.

The chain combines TRBV30 with TRBJ2-3, with 11 bases lining up with TRBD2. Germline trimming cut 2 bases from V and 5 bases from J; bases unmatched to any gene: 3. Germline loops: CDR1 GTSNPN, CDR2 SVGIG (reference sequence). The CDR3 is made up of 14 amino acids. The DNA for the CDR3 is TGTGCCTGGAGTAGAGGACTAGCGGGAGATACGCAGTATTTT. Amino acids: CAWSRGLAGDTQYF. The entire variable domain, with the rest obtained from reference TRBV30 and TRBJ2-3, is as follows: SQTIHQWPATLVQPVGSPLSLECTVEGTSNPNLYWYRQAAGRGLQLLFYSVGIGQISSEVPQNLSASRPQDRQFILSSKKLLLSDSGFYLCAWSRGLAGDTQYFGPGTRLTVL.

The rearrangement joins TRBV19 to TRBJ2-1, with 16 bases aligning to TRBD2. The CDR3 runs to 15 residues. V was pared by 5 bases and J by 8 bases, with 3 bases of the junction left unmatched. Per the germline V gene, CDR1 is LNHDA and CDR2 is SQIVND (reference sequence). CDR3 sequence reads: CASSGTSGRAYEQFF. The CDR3 DNA is TGTGCCAGTAGTGGGACTAGCGGGAGGGCCTATGAGCAGTTCTTC.

This clone was observed once. The chain has TRBV11-2 and TRBJ2-7, with 8 bases lining up with TRBD2. Germline assignment: CDR1 SGHAT and CDR2 FQNNGV. Germline trimming cut 1 base from V and 1 base from J; bases unmatched to any gene: 0. The CDR3 loop spans 14 amino acids. In nucleotides, the CDR3 is TGTGCCAGCAGCTTAGCGGGAGGGTCCTACGAGCAGTACTTC. Protein product: CASSLAGGSYEQYF. Combining the CDR3 with reference TRBV11-2 and TRBJ2-7 gives the whole variable domain EAGVAQSPRYKIIEKRQSVAFWCNPISGHATLYWYQQILGQGPKLLIQFQNNGVVDDSQLPKDRFSAERLKGVDSTLKIQPAKLEDSAVYLCASSLAGGSYEQYFGPGTRLTVT.

This chain links TRBV7-8 with TRBJ2-1; the match to TRBD2 covers 8 bases. Germline V gene sequence: CDR1 SGHVS, CDR2 FQNEAQ. The junction had 12 bases not matched to a gene; V was cut back by 5 bases and J by 6 bases. This CDR3 comprises 16 residues. The CDR3 nucleotides read TGTGCCAGCAGCCGTTTAGCGGGACAATTAAGCAATGAGCAGTTCTTC. Its translation: CASSRLAGQLSNEQFF.

The chain couples TRBV12-2 to TRBJ1-3; TRBD1 is taken as the D call from the table, unchecked against the DNA. TRBV12-2 is noted as a pseudogene. This CDR3 spans 15 amino acids. The CDR3 nucleotides are TGTGCAAGTCGTACGCCCGACAGGGCTGGAAACACCATATATTTT. This codes for CASRTPDRAGNTIYF.

The chain employs TRBV5-5 and TRBJ2-7; TRBD1 is a possible D gene (7 bases). This CDR3 is built from 14 residues. V was clipped by 3 bases and J by 1 base, with 11 bases between them. The V gene's germline CDR1 is SGHKS and CDR2 YYEKEE (reference sequence). Here the CDR3 DNA reads TGTGCCAGCAGCTCGACAGGGACTTCCTACGAGCAGTACTTC. Amino acids: CASSSTGTSYEQYF.

The J gene is TRBJ1-5, the V gene TRBV27, with no clear D. Per the germline V gene, CDR1 is MNHEY and CDR2 is SMNVEV (reference sequence). The length of the CDR3 is 17 residues. Deletions cut 0 bases from V and 3 bases from J, with 15 bases between. The CDR3 bases are TGTGCCAGCAGTTTATCGCGACCCGACACCCCCAATCAGCCCCAGCATTTT. Protein product: CASSLSRPDTPNQPQHF.

The gene calls are TRBV19 and TRBJ1-5, with D hard to call. Germline CDR1 is LNHDA and CDR2 is SQIVND (reference sequence). V gave up 7 bases and J gave up 2 bases, with 12 bases separating them. The CDR3 loop spans 14 amino acids. CDR3: CASIGIPGNQPQHF. In DNA form, the CDR3 reads TGTGCCAGTATCGGGATCCCGGGCAATCAGCCCCAGCATTTT.

The chain joins TRBV15 to TRBJ1-2; D possibly corresponds to TRBD1 (5 bases). V was shortened by 0 bases and J by 5 bases, with 13 bases between the two germline ends. Germline CDR1 is LNHNV and CDR2 is YYDKDF (reference sequence). CDR3 length: 15 residues. The CDR3 protein is CATSRDPMTAYGYTF. CDR3 bases: TGTGCCACCAGCAGAGATCCAATGACAGCTTATGGCTACACCTTC.

The chain employs TRBV5-4 and TRBJ1-1, with TRBD1 as a possible D gene (6 bases). This CDR3 is 14 amino acids long. Germline assignment: CDR1 SGHNT and CDR2 YYREEE (reference sequence). Trimming took off 0 bases at V and 5 bases at J, with 11 bases between the two ends. The CDR3 sequence: CASSLEQGLTEAFF. CDR3 coding DNA: TGTGCCAGCAGCTTGGAGCAGGGGTTAACTGAAGCTTTCTTT.

The chain joins TRBV11-3 to TRBJ2-7; D not resolved. This CDR3 comprises 12 residues. The germline V gene has CDR1 SGHNT and CDR2 YENEEA. V lost 3 bases and J 0 bases, leaving 3 bases between the germline ends. The CDR3: CASSFSSYEQYF. The CDR3 bases are TGTGCCAGCAGCTTCAGCTCCTACGAGCAGTACTTC.